This T cell receptor beta chain was obtained from a study of blood T cell dynamics during melanoma immunotherapy (dated by TCRdb to between 2020 and 2021). Context from the whole study: Patients had metastatic melanoma and received first-line pembrolizumab or nivolumab plus ipilimumab as standard of care in the United Kingdom. To identify early correlates of response, the study profiled peripheral T cell receptor repertoires in patients with metastatic melanoma before and after one cycle of checkpoint inhibitor therapy. A training cohort was formed from consecutive patients, and a further independent group of patients from the same centre was pooled into an external validation set.

For every bulk PBMC sample, a fixed 350 ng of DNA was loaded. The immunoSEQ TCRb Assay kit was used according to manufacturer instructions to amplify TCR beta CDR3 sequences from genomic DNA. The KAPA Library Quantification Kit for Illumina platforms was used to quantify the pooled libraries by qPCR. Sequencing of the pooled libraries was done on an Illumina NextSeq 500, with clustering at 0.6-1.1 pM. On the study's bioinformatics: TCR data were analyzed with immunoSEQ ANALYZER and the R LymphoSeq package. A rearrangement efficiency score was calculated as productive divided by the sum of productive and non-productive CDR3 sequences. Within each patient, timepoints were compared pairwise for clonality, measured with the Gini coefficient, and for diversity, measured with the Renyi index at alpha=1. In LymphoSeq, clonal relatedness was computed with an edit distance of 3 and repertoire similarity was computed with the Bhattacharyya coefficient. Linear discriminant analysis on week-3 changes in clonality and diversity was built with the R MASS and caret packages to classify response. In its TCRdb copy, this immuneACCESS table keeps in-frame sequences only and misses some clones. Where compared with another copy, unresolved V genes explain less than half of these, and the others have no known cause. Clone size and the V and J calls come from that table; the DNA yielded D and trimming. The sample table contains about 7,200 clones; only one count was recorded for 65% to 85% of them. Over 15% of the sample goes to the ten largest clones.

The germline V and J ends show losses of 0 bases and 0 bases respectively, and no gene match explains 5 bases of the junction. Spanning cysteine to phenylalanine, the CDR3 consists of 15 amino acids. The read is trimmed to its CDR3 DNA, 45 bases read in frame from base 1. Looking up the germline V gene (reference sequence) yields CDR1 GTSNPN and CDR2 SVGIG. Concerning this clone itself: Its antigen has not been determined. The input lacks base qualities; no much larger clone sits a single base away.

Per the publication, the time point label means: pre-treatment baseline. Blood was sampled before treatment (T0) and at week 3 (W3), after the first cycle of checkpoint blockade. Except for a couple of patients with rapid clinical progression, response was assessed 12 weeks after the first infusion by RECIST 1.1; disease control meant complete response, partial response or stable disease. Patients with prior systemic cancer treatment, concomitant immunosuppressant therapy or synchronous other active malignancies were excluded. Both bulk PBMC and plasma cell-free DNA were sequenced for TCR beta so that circulating cells and T cell turnover could be tracked. PBMC were isolated from blood with Lymphoprep and SepMate tubes, followed by red cell lysis. QIAamp DNA Blood Mini kits were used to extract DNA from PBMC and sorted T cell subsets. What the work shows at the level of the full study, not this receptor alone: Unlike progressors, patients who went on to achieve disease control showed a bifurcated reorganization of the PBMC repertoire at W3, with either increased clonality or increased diversity. Whether the T cell clones behind the repertoire changes were melanoma-specific or instead reflected general immune activation was something the study could not determine. The relatively small sample size was acknowledged as something that could potentially limit how far the results can be generalized.

The sequence was collected from a human donor with melanoma. The sample here was blood, taken from a patient treated with checkpoint blockade. This receptor chain uses TRBV30 and TRBJ2-7, and TRBD2 aligns with 7 junction nucleotides. The DNA sequence follows: TGTGCCTGGAGTGTGGGGGGGGTCCCCTCCTACGAGCAGTACTTC. Translated, this is CAWSVGGVPSYEQYF.